One sample yielded the 25 T cell receptor beta chains listed below, sequenced in a study of T cell responses to AZD1222 COVID-19 vaccine (dated by TCRdb to the early 2020s). Library creation used the immunoSEQ multiplex PCR assay. TCRdb stores this immuneACCESS table with in-frame sequences only. Part of the clones is absent; in the studies checked, under half of the shortfall reflects unresolved V genes, and no reason is known for the rest. Here the sample has more than 80,000 clones; 90% occur a single time. The ten biggest clones cover around 5% of the sample. The time point label, read with the paper, signifies: baseline before first vaccination. This specimen consisted of peripheral blood, obtained on day 0 of AZD1222 vaccination. The receptors were sampled from an adult in good health.

In its sample, this clone was seen a few times. This sequence joins TRBV11-2 and TRBJ1-2; tentative D call: TRBD1 (5 bases). This CDR3 spans 15 amino acids. Trimming took 3 bases from V and 0 from J, leaving 11 bases between them. The germline CDR1 and CDR2 sequences are SGHAT and FQNNGV. The CDR3 is CASSFEARANYGYTF. CDR3 coding DNA: TGTGCCAGCAGCTTCGAGGCCAGGGCTAACTATGGCTACACCTTC.

The rearrangement joins TRBV19 to TRBJ1-2; the match to TRBD1 covers 7 bases. Germline CDR1 is LNHDA and CDR2 is SQIVND (reference sequence). V dropped 0 bases and J dropped 7; count of bases not matched to a gene: 5. The CDR3 consists of 14 residues. The chain's CDR3 is CASSIDRGTSGYTF. CDR3 bases: TGTGCCAGTAGTATAGACAGGGGGACTTCTGGCTACACCTTC.

The V call is TRBV28, the J call TRBJ1-4, with 8 bases matching TRBD1. The trim removed 5 bases at V and 7 bases at J, leaving 9 bases unmatched. The CDR3 is 15 residues long. The germline CDR1 and CDR2 sequences are MDHEN and SYDVKM. The DNA of the CDR3 is TGTGCCAGCAGTGTTTCAGGGGGCGGGGGTGAAAAACTGTTTTTT. Its protein is CASSVSGGGGEKLFF.

The chain links TRBV28 to TRBJ2-7; TRBD2 aligns across 9 bases. Germline values: CDR1 MDHEN, CDR2 SYDVKM. Trimming at V came to 7 bases and at J to 0 bases, leaving 7 bases not matched to a gene. This CDR3 comprises 15 residues. CDR3 sequence: CASTVQLAGSYEQYF. The CDR3, as DNA: TGTGCCAGCACCGTCCAACTAGCGGGCTCCTACGAGCAGTACTTC.

The chain recombines TRBV5-5 with TRBJ1-5; D gene uncertain. Trimming stripped 3 bases from V and 0 bases from J, with 10 bases between. Germline V CDR1 and CDR2: SGHKS, YYEKEE (reference sequence). The CDR3 totals 15 residues. The CDR3 here is CASSWAFNSNQPQHF. CDR3 coding DNA: TGTGCCAGCAGCTGGGCATTCAATAGCAATCAGCCCCAGCATTTT.

This clone was found once. The chain is built from TRBV7-3 and TRBJ2-1, with 10 bases identical to TRBD2. Per the germline V gene, CDR1 is SGHTA and CDR2 is FQGTGA. The trim removed 3 bases at V and 5 bases at J, leaving 13 bases unmatched. The CDR3 consists of 18 residues. CDR3 bases: TGTGCCAGCAGCTTTAGCGGGAGGCCTTTCTCGCTCCACAATGAGCAGTTCTTC. This gives the protein CASSFSGRPFSLHNEQFF.

The chain couples TRBV5-4 to TRBJ2-7; 10 nucleotides line up with TRBD1. The length of the CDR3 is 15 residues. Germline V CDR1 and CDR2: SGHNT, YYREEE (reference sequence). Unmatched junction bases numbered 9, after V lost 4 bases and J lost 5 bases. The DNA for the CDR3 is TGTGCCAGCAGCCGTGGGACAGGGGCGAACAACGAGCAGTACTTC. Its protein is CASSRGTGANNEQYF.

The chain recombines TRBV18 with TRBJ2-3, with TRBD2 matching 7 bases. Per germline, CDR1 KGHSH and CDR2 LQKENI. The CDR3 runs to 17 residues. V dropped 0 bases and J dropped 3; count of bases not matched to a gene: 9. The chain's CDR3 is CASSPPARGGYTDTQYF. The CDR3 bases are TGTGCCAGCTCACCACCAGCACGGGGAGGGTATACAGATACGCAGTATTTT.

V and J are TRBV12-3 or TRBV12-4 and TRBJ2-5; D possibly corresponds to TRBD2 (5 bases). The germline V and J ends were trimmed by 5 bases and 6 bases, with 10 bases remaining between them. The CDR3 spans 12 residues. The CDR3 here is CASSRGFQTQYF. The CDR3, as DNA: TGTGCCAGCAGTCGGGGTTTCCAGACCCAGTACTTC.

The chain is built from TRBV9 and TRBJ2-3; D is perhaps TRBD2 (6 bases). The V and J ends lost 4 bases and 6 bases respectively, with 12 bases between them. Germline V lookup: CDR1 SGDLS, CDR2 YYNGEE. The length of the CDR3 is 13 residues. CDR3 amino acids: CASSPHGGDTQYF. CDR3 coding DNA: TGTGCCAGCAGCCCCCATGGAGGGGATACGCAGTATTTT. The entire variable domain, with the rest obtained from reference TRBV9 and TRBJ2-3, is as follows: DSGVTQTPKHLITATGQRVTLRCSPRSGDLSVYWYQQSLDQGLQFLIQYYNGEERAKGNILERFSAQQFPDLHSELNLSSLELGDSALYFCASSPHGGDTQYFGPGTRLTVL.

The CDR3 nucleotides are TGTGCCAGCAGCTTGGAGGGACAGCCTAATTCACCCCTCCACTTT. This gives the protein CASSLEGQPNSPLHF. The V gene is TRBV5-4, the J gene TRBJ1-6; TRBD1 matches 7 bases. The CDR3 sequence is 15 residues long. The V and J ends lost 0 bases and 6 bases, in that order; junction bases with no gene match: 3. Looked up from germline, CDR1 is SGHNT and CDR2 is YYREEE (reference sequence).

The chain carries TRBV27 and TRBJ2-1, with 9 bases matching TRBD2. Trimming cost V 4 bases and J 2 bases; bases outside gene matches: 3. Germline CDR1 and CDR2: MNHEY and SMNVEV (reference sequence). The CDR3 runs 15 residues. The DNA for the CDR3 is TGTGCCAGCAGTTCCGGACTAGCGACCTACAATGAGCAGTTCTTC. Amino acids: CASSSGLATYNEQFF.

The chain couples TRBV19 to TRBJ2-2, with a weak D call TRBD1 (6 bases). Trimming took off 9 bases at V and 0 bases at J, with 29 bases between the two ends. Germline loops: CDR1 LNHDA, CDR2 SQIVND (reference sequence). The CDR3 is made up of 20 amino acids. The CDR3 sequence: CASQEQRKDRLQPNTGELFF. CDR3 bases: TGTGCCAGCCAAGAACAGAGAAAGGACAGATTACAGCCGAACACCGGGGAGCTGTTTTTT.

The gene calls are TRBV9 and TRBJ2-3, with TRBD2 matching over 7 bases. V was pared by 3 bases and J by 1 base, with 8 bases of the junction left unmatched. The germline V gene encodes CDR1 SGDLS and CDR2 YYNGEE. The CDR3 has 16 residues. CDR3 sequence: CASSEKAGMGTDTQYF. The CDR3 nucleotides are TGTGCCAGCAGCGAGAAAGCGGGGATGGGCACAGATACGCAGTATTTT.

The chain recombines TRBV7-2 with TRBJ2-1; possibly TRBD2 for D (6 bases). In germline, CDR1 is SGHTA, CDR2 FQGNSA. V lost 5 bases, J lost 0 bases, and 11 bases lay in between. The CDR3 contains 15 residues. The CDR3 DNA reads TGTGCCAGCAGCCTTCGGACTAACTCCTACAATGAGCAGTTCTTC. Encoded protein: CASSLRTNSYNEQFF.

A single count supports this clone. V and J are TRBV4-2 and TRBJ2-3; TRBD2 is a possible D gene (6 bases). This CDR3 contains 14 residues. Trimming removed 3 bases from V and 3 bases from J, with 10 bases in between. The germline CDR1 and CDR2 sequences are LGHNA and YNFKEQ. Here the CDR3 reads CASSHLEGTDTQYF. The CDR3 coding sequence is TGTGCCAGCAGCCACCTGGAGGGTACAGATACGCAGTATTTT.

V is TRBV6-5 and J is TRBJ1-6; 8 bases agree with TRBD1. V gave up 6 bases and J gave up 7 bases; unmatched junction bases: 5. This CDR3 contains 14 residues. Germline CDR1 reads MNHEY; CDR2 reads SVGAGI. The CDR3 DNA reads TGTGCCAGCAGACCGGACAGGGAAAATTCACCCCTCCACTTT. It is translated as CASRPDRENSPLHF.

Here the CDR3 DNA reads TGTGCCAGTAGTCCCTCGGACAGGAAAAATAATTCACCCCTCCACTTT. The encoded protein is CASSPSDRKNNSPLHF. This chain uses TRBV19 with TRBJ1-6; 7 nucleotides agree with TRBD1. Trimming cost V 5 bases and J 5 bases; bases outside gene matches: 9. The CDR3 contains 16 residues. Germline V gene data show CDR1 as LNHDA and CDR2 as SQIVND (reference sequence).

This clone appeared a few times. V and J are TRBV9 and TRBJ1-2, with 8 bases lining up with TRBD1. Looked up from germline, CDR1 is SGDLS and CDR2 is YYNGEE. The CDR3 runs to 15 residues. With V trimmed by 3 bases and J by 7 bases, 11 bases remained unmatched. Here the CDR3 DNA reads TGTGCCAGCAGCGGCCAGACCCAGGGGGCGATTGGCTACACCTTC. Protein product: CASSGQTQGAIGYTF. Variable domain in full (rest from reference TRBV9 and TRBJ1-2): DSGVTQTPKHLITATGQRVTLRCSPRSGDLSVYWYQQSLDQGLQFLIQYYNGEERAKGNILERFSAQQFPDLHSELNLSSLELGDSALYFCASSGQTQGAIGYTFGSGTRLTVV.

The chain recombines TRBV6-6 with TRBJ1-2; D ambiguous. This CDR3 has 11 residues. Germline-derived CDR1 and CDR2 are MNHNY and SVGAGI (reference sequence). V lost 11 bases to trimming and J lost 8 bases, with 15 bases between them. Written as DNA, the CDR3 is TGTGCCTCCCAACGGCATGAGGGCTACACCTTC. Translating gives CASQRHEGYTF.

CDR3 amino acids: CASSPWGSSYNEQFF. CDR3 coding DNA: TGTGCCAGCAGTCCTTGGGGGAGCTCCTACAATGAGCAGTTCTTC. The chain has TRBV7-3 and TRBJ2-1, with D perhaps being TRBD1 or TRBD2 (5 bases each). Germline CDR1 reads SGHTA; CDR2 reads FQGTGA. The CDR3 contains 15 residues. V gave up 6 bases and J gave up 0 bases, with 12 bases separating them.

The chain recombines TRBV4-2 with TRBJ2-3, with D unresolved. This CDR3 region has 14 residues. V was shortened by 0 bases and J by 0 bases, with 4 bases between the two germline ends. Germline CDR1 reads LGHNA; CDR2 reads YNFKEQ. DNA for the CDR3: TGTGCCAGCAGCCAAGATTACAGCACAGATACGCAGTATTTT. This encodes CASSQDYSTDTQYF.

The chain recombines TRBV10-3 with TRBJ2-5; 7 bases are a match to TRBD2. Germline lookup yields CDR1 ENHRY and CDR2 SYGVKD. V gave up 3 bases and J gave up 2 bases; unmatched junction bases: 6. CDR3 length: 15 amino acids. CDR3 in DNA: TGTGCCATCAGTGACTGGGGGGGGGAGCAAGAGACCCAGTACTTC. It translates to CAISDWGGEQETQYF.

The chain couples TRBV5-1 to TRBJ1-6; TRBD1 might be the D (5 bases). The CDR3 totals 14 residues. With 2 bases removed from V and 8 bases from J, the gap between germline ends came to 11 bases. Germline V lookup: CDR1 SGHRS, CDR2 YFSETQ. The DNA for the CDR3 is TGCGCCAGCAGCTTAACAGGAACGGATTCACCCCTCCACTTT. Translating gives CASSLTGTDSPLHF.

The chain recombines TRBV18 with TRBJ1-5; TRBD1 aligns across 8 bases. The CDR3 covers 14 residues. CDR1 KGHSH and CDR2 LQKENI come from the germline V gene. Trimming at V came to 3 bases and at J to 7 bases, leaving 5 bases not matched to a gene. Here the CDR3 DNA reads TGTGCCAGCTCACCTCAGGGGGCGGGACAGCCCCAGCATTTT. Protein product: CASSPQGAGQPQHF. The full variable domain, in which reference TRBV18 and TRBJ1-5 provide the parts outside the CDR3, is NAGVMQNPRHLVRRRGQEARLRCSPMKGHSHVYWYRQLPEEGLKFMVYLQKENIIDESGMPKERFSAEFPKEGPSILRIQQVVRGDSAAYFCASSPQGAGQPQHFGDGTRLSIL.